This T cell receptor (beta chain) was observed in a study of blood T cells in healthy people across ages. Whole-study findings and limits: Older individuals had lower TCR beta diversity per million T cells (the decline was roughly linear). As naive T cell percentage varied, TCR beta diversity correlated strongly with it.

In the case of this clonotype: Its specificity is not known.

A second PCR of about 7 to 12 cycles used a sample-barcoded 5' primer and a J-beta primer mix. TCRdb re-called the 5' RACE reads with MiXCR, one entry per CDR3 protein. The sample shows about 1,400,000 distinct CDR3 sequences, around 59% of them seen only once. Donors gave approximately 9.9 milliliters of peripheral blood apiece. At least 7 million PBMCs were isolated per sample. This CDR3 is 16 amino acids long. Germline CDR1 and CDR2: SGHRS and YFSETQ. The clonotype was recovered from a man aged 18-30 years in good health. This chain links TRBV5-1 with TRBJ2-4; maybe TRBD2 (5 bases). The DNA end is a closer match to TRBJ2-7, so the J assignment may be wrong. Sequenced: blood. In DNA, the CDR3 is TGCGCCAGCAGCTTGCAGTTCGTGGGCGGGCAATACGAGCAGTACTTC. This encodes CASSLQFVGGQYEQYF.